This TCR beta chain emerged from a study of cytomegalovirus exposure and HLA in healthy donors. Study in general: Approximately 190 million T cells yielded roughly 100 million unique TCR beta sequences, as an earlier analysis found.

In the PCR, 60 Vbeta and 13 Jbeta primers were used. The data were produced by immunoSEQ multiplex PCR, yet TCRdb's version contains in-frame clones alone and is incomplete. Of more than 150,000 clones listed, 82% are singletons. Germline V gene sequence: CDR1 SEHNR, CDR2 FQNEAQ (reference sequence). This CDR3 contains 15 residues. The V segment lost 5 bases and the J segment 6 bases; nucleotides outside the gene matches: 2. The V gene is TRBV7-9, the J gene TRBJ2-1, with TRBD2 matching 15 bases. Sequencing was carried out using PBMCs. The sequence came from a woman in her forties or fifties in good health and CMV-seropositive. The CDR3 loop is CASSRTSGGANEQFF. The DNA for the CDR3 is TGTGCCAGCAGCCGGACTAGCGGGGGGGCCAATGAGCAGTTCTTC.